Shown below are 23 T cell receptor beta chains from a single sample sequenced in a study of T cell changes during pregnancy in multiple sclerosis. Using immunoSEQ multiplex PCR, the repertoire was profiled, and TCRdb retains in-frame clones only, with some absent. The data show roughly 93,000 clones, less than 95% seen once. The specimen was peripheral blood, collected before pregnancy. Source of these receptors: a female donor with multiple sclerosis, enrolled in a pregnancy study.

V usage is TRBV5-6 and J usage is TRBJ1-2; D may be TRBD1 (5 bases). Trimming took 5 bases from V and 8 from J, leaving 13 bases between them. Germline V gene data show CDR1 as SGHDT and CDR2 as YYEEEE. This CDR3 region has 12 residues. The CDR3: CASSAPRGGYTF. The CDR3 DNA sequence: TGTGCCAGCAGTGCGCCGCGGGGGGGCTACACCTTC.

This sequence joins TRBV2 and TRBJ2-3; D gene uncertain. This CDR3 is 12 amino acids long. Deletions cut 5 bases from V and 4 bases from J, with 7 bases between. Germline V gene sequence: CDR1 SNHLY, CDR2 FYNNEI. The CDR3 nucleotides read TGTGCCAGCAGTTGGTCGGCAGATACGCAGTATTTT. It encodes CASSWSADTQYF.

V is TRBV14 and J is TRBJ1-1; D gene uncertain. The germline V and J ends were trimmed by 0 bases and 1 base, with 9 bases remaining between them. Per germline, CDR1 SGHDN and CDR2 FVKESK. The CDR3 totals 15 residues. CDR3 in amino acids: CASSQDLAANTEAFF. The CDR3 DNA is TGTGCCAGCAGCCAAGATTTGGCGGCGAACACTGAAGCTTTCTTT.

The DNA of the CDR3 is TGTGCCAGCAGTCGCTCCGGGACTAGCGGGCTCCCAGGCACCGGGGAGCTGTTTTTT. Protein product: CASSRSGTSGLPGTGELFF. V is TRBV27 and J is TRBJ2-2, with TRBD2 matching 12 bases. Germline V lookup: CDR1 MNHEY, CDR2 SMNVEV (reference sequence). V lost 5 bases and J lost 4; bases outside the gene matches: 14. The CDR3 extends over 19 amino acids.

This clone was recorded a few times. This chain uses TRBV30 with TRBJ1-3, with no clear D. The germline V gene has CDR1 GTSNPN and CDR2 SVGIG (reference sequence). This CDR3 is 12 amino acids long. The V gene lost 1 base and the J gene lost 3 bases, with 4 bases spanning the gap. The CDR3 DNA is TGTGCCTGGAGTGAGCATGGAAACACCATATATTTT. It specifies CAWSEHGNTIYF.

The rearrangement links TRBV28 to TRBJ2-5, with 11 nucleotides matching TRBD2. Germline CDR1 MDHEN, CDR2 SYDVKM. V trimming: 4 bases; J trimming: 6 bases; junction bases outside the gene matches: 10. The CDR3 length is 16 residues. Here the CDR3 DNA reads TGTGCCAGCAGTTCCCCGGGACTAGCGGTTTTTCAGACCCAGTACTTC. Translated: CASSSPGLAVFQTQYF. Based on the CDR3 plus reference TRBV28 and TRBJ2-5, the full variable domain is DVKVTQSSRYLVKRTGEKVFLECVQDMDHENMFWYRQDPGLGLRLIYFSYDVKMKEKGDIPEGYSVSREKKERFSLILESASTNQTSMYLCASSSPGLAVFQTQYFGPGTRLLVL.

The V and J genes are TRBV11-2 and TRBJ1-1; D call uncertain. Germline V lookup: CDR1 SGHAT, CDR2 FQNNGV. V lost 0 bases and J lost 7, with 12 bases in between. This CDR3 has 14 residues. The CDR3 sequence is CASSLDPVVVEAFF. CDR3 in DNA: TGTGCCAGCAGCTTAGATCCGGTGGTGGTTGAAGCTTTCTTT.

In DNA, the CDR3 is TGCGCCAGCAGCCTGCCGGGACTAGCGGGACACAATGAGCAGTTCTTC. The encoded protein is CASSLPGLAGHNEQFF. V usage is TRBV4-1 and J usage is TRBJ2-1, with 13 bases matching TRBD2. With 4 bases clipped from V and 5 bases from J, the junction kept 5 bases outside the gene matches. The CDR3 has 16 residues. CDR1 is MGHRA and CDR2 is YSYEKL in the germline V gene.

This chain joins TRBV6-1 and TRBJ2-3; TRBD1 might be the D (5 bases). Trimming shortened V by 4 bases and J by 5 bases, and 10 bases separated the two germline ends. CDR1 and CDR2 (germline): MNHNS, SASEGT. This CDR3 region has 13 residues. The CDR3 nucleotides are TGTGCCAGCAGTGTGGGGCCTGGAGATACGCAGTATTTT. Translated: CASSVGPGDTQYF.

The chain couples TRBV13 to TRBJ2-1; D is perhaps TRBD1 (8 bases). The V gene lost 6 bases and the J gene lost 8 bases, with 14 bases spanning the gap. Germline CDR1 and CDR2: PRHDT and FYEKMQ (reference sequence). The CDR3 covers 13 residues. CDR3: CASRQQGGDEQFF. The DNA of the CDR3 is TGTGCCAGCAGACAACAGGGGGGGGATGAGCAGTTCTTC.

V usage is TRBV5-1 and J usage is TRBJ2-4; D is unclear. The V end lost 0 bases, the J end lost 0 bases, and 7 bases lay between the germline ends. CDR1 and CDR2 from the germline V gene are SGHRS and YFSETQ. The CDR3 is made up of 15 amino acids. CDR3 sequence (DNA): TGCGCCAGCAGCTTGGACAGTCTAGCCAAAAACATTCAGTACTTC. Translation: CASSLDSLAKNIQYF. Full variable domain (remainder filled in from reference TRBV5-1 and TRBJ2-4): KAGVTQTPRYLIKTRGQQVTLSCSPISGHRSVSWYQQTPGQGLQFLFEYFSETQRNKGNFPGRFSGRQFSNSRSEMNVSTLELGDSALYLCASSLDSLAKNIQYFGAGTRLSVL.

This clone was recorded once. The chain links TRBV11-3 to TRBJ2-6; D is undetermined. Looked up from germline, CDR1 is SGHNT and CDR2 is YENEEA. Trimming removed 4 bases from V and 5 bases from J, with 12 bases in between. The CDR3 spans 15 residues. The CDR3 here is CASSSGLRRANVLTF. The CDR3, as DNA: TGTGCCAGCAGCTCCGGGTTACGGAGGGCCAACGTCCTGACTTTC.

V is TRBV11-2 and J is TRBJ1-5, with D uncertain. Germline assignment: CDR1 SGHAT and CDR2 FQNNGV. Trimming took 2 bases from V and 6 from J, leaving 11 bases between them. The CDR3 totals 14 residues. Here the CDR3 DNA reads TGTGCCAGCAGCTTAAGTAGTTTGCTTCAGCCCCAGCATTTT. It is translated as CASSLSSLLQPQHF.

The genes are TRBV6-4 and TRBJ2-2; possible D gene TRBD1, 6 bases. The CDR3 contains 15 residues. V was shortened by 5 bases and J by 3 bases, with 13 bases between the two germline ends. Germline assignment: CDR1 MRHNA and CDR2 SNTAGT. CDR3 sequence (DNA): TGTGCCAGCAGTCCTACAGGGTTGGACACCGGGGAGCTGTTTTTT. This codes for CASSPTGLDTGELFF.

The chain couples TRBV5-1 to TRBJ2-3; the D gene is possibly TRBD1 (6 bases). The V end was cut by 6 bases, the J end by 4 bases, with 12 bases between. The CDR3 runs to 13 residues. CDR1 SGHRS and CDR2 YFSETQ come from the germline V gene. The CDR3 DNA reads as TGCGCCAGCATAGGGCAGGGGTCAGATACGCAGTATTTT. As protein: CASIGQGSDTQYF.

J is TRBJ1-3 and V is TRBV5-1; 8 bases fit TRBD1. The V segment lost 2 bases and the J segment 0 bases; nucleotides outside the gene matches: 7. This CDR3 comprises 17 residues. Germline assignment: CDR1 SGHRS and CDR2 YFSETQ. CDR3 in amino acids: CASSLDGQGLSGNTIYF. CDR3 in DNA: TGCGCCAGCAGCTTAGATGGACAGGGCCTCTCTGGAAACACCATATATTTT. The variable domain in full, completed from reference TRBV5-1 and TRBJ1-3, reads KAGVTQTPRYLIKTRGQQVTLSCSPISGHRSVSWYQQTPGQGLQFLFEYFSETQRNKGNFPGRFSGRQFSNSRSEMNVSTLELGDSALYLCASSLDGQGLSGNTIYFGEGSWLTVV.

The gene calls are TRBV7-6 and TRBJ2-3, with 15 bases that match TRBD2. This CDR3 is 16 amino acids long. V shed 5 bases and J 4 bases; nucleotides not matched to a gene: 4. In germline, CDR1 is SGHVS, CDR2 FNYEAQ. Here the CDR3 reads CASSLGLAGGSDTQYF. The CDR3 coding sequence is TGTGCCAGCAGCCTCGGACTAGCGGGAGGGTCAGATACGCAGTATTTT.

The chain combines TRBV10-3 with TRBJ2-2; TRBD2 agrees at 9 bases. V lost 7 bases and J lost 8; bases outside the gene matches: 11. CDR1 and CDR2 (germline): ENHRY, SYGVKD. The length of the CDR3 is 15 residues. For the CDR3, the DNA is TGTGCCATCAATCCAGCGGGGGGTTTAAGGGGGGAGCTGTTTTTT. Translated: CAINPAGGLRGELFF.

The chain is built from TRBV2 and TRBJ1-1; D perhaps matches TRBD1 (6 bases). From germline, CDR1 is SNHLY and CDR2 FYNNEI. CDR3 length: 14 amino acids. V was clipped by 6 bases and J by 1 base, with 12 bases between them. The CDR3 spells CASRPRDKNTEAFF. The CDR3 DNA reads as TGTGCCAGCAGGCCTCGGGACAAGAACACTGAAGCTTTCTTT.

This chain links TRBV10-2 with TRBJ2-5; 7 nucleotides agree with TRBD2. Trimming removed 8 bases from V and 1 base from J; junction bases left unmatched: 7. Germline V gene data show CDR1 as WSHSY and CDR2 as SAAADI. CDR3 length: 14 residues. As DNA, the CDR3 is TGCGCCAGCTCGGACGGGGGGATCCAAGAGACCCAGTACTTC. It is translated as CASSDGGIQETQYF.

CDR3 protein: CASSRPEVGRRNEQFF. The CDR3 DNA reads TGTGCCAGCAGCCGCCCAGAAGTGGGAAGGAGGAATGAGCAGTTCTTC. V usage is TRBV5-4 and J usage is TRBJ2-1, with D possibly being TRBD2 (5 bases). Trimming stripped 4 bases from V and 7 bases from J, with 21 bases between. The CDR3 contains 16 residues. CDR1 is SGHNT, CDR2 YYREEE, per germline (reference sequence). The complete variable domain, with remaining parts taken from reference TRBV5-4 and TRBJ2-1, reads ETGVTQSPTHLIKTRGQQVTLRCSSQSGHNTVSWYQQALGQGPQFIFQYYREEENGRGNFPPRFSGLQFPNYSSELNVNALELDDSALYLCASSRPEVGRRNEQFFGPGTRLTVL.

The chain employs TRBV6-1 and TRBJ2-2; 9 positions agree with TRBD1. CDR1 MNHNS and CDR2 SASEGT come from the germline V gene. V lost 8 bases and J lost 0; bases outside the gene matches: 4. The CDR3 is 15 amino acids. CDR3 in amino acids: CASGTGTTNTGELFF. CDR3 in DNA: TGTGCCAGCGGGACAGGGACGACGAACACCGGGGAGCTGTTTTTT.

V gene TRBV7-9 combines with J gene TRBJ2-2; 8 positions match TRBD1. The ends lost 3 bases at V and 6 bases at J; junction bases unmatched: 9. The CDR3 totals 16 residues. Germline V gene lookup returns CDR1 SEHNR and CDR2 FQNEAQ (reference sequence). CDR3 sequence: CASSFPAGGAAGELFF. The CDR3, as DNA: TGTGCCAGCAGCTTCCCGGCAGGGGGCGCGGCCGGGGAGCTGTTTTTT.